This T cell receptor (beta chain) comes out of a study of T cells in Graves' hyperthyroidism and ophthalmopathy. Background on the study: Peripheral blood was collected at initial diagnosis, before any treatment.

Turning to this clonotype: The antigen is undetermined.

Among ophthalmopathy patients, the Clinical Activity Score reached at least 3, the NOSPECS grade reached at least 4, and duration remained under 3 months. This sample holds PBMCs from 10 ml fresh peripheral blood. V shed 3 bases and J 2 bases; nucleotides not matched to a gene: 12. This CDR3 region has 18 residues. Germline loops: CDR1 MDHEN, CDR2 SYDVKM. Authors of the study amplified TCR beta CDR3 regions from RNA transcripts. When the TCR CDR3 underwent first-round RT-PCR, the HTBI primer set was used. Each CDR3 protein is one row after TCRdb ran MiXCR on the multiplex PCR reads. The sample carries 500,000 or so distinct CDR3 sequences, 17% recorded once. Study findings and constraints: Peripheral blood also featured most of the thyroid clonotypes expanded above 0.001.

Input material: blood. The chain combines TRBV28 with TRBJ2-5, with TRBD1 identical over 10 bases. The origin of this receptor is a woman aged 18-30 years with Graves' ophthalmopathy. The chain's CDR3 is CASSLIGWTGGRQETQYF. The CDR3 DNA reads TGTGCCAGCAGTTTGATTGGGTGGACAGGGGGACGTCAAGAGACCCAGTACTTC.